The clone carrying this T cell receptor (beta chain) was detected ten times or more. As yet, its antigen is unknown. The junction and the germline gene differ at one end; a read error may be behind it. The investigators amplified TCR beta CDR3 regions from RNA transcripts. The TCR CDR3 first-round RT-PCR relied on the HTBI primer set. TCRdb reprocessed the multiplex PCR reads via MiXCR and lists one record per CDR3 protein. The table lists approximately 520,000 distinct CDR3 sequences, approximately 25% of them singletons. CDR3 size: 14 residues. From germline, CDR1 is SGHRS and CDR2 YFSETQ. These data come from a study of T cells in Graves' hyperthyroidism and ophthalmopathy. Study results and limitations: A model of 13 V-J pairs discriminated ophthalmopathy from stable hyperthyroidism.

The clonotype was recovered from a woman aged 25 to 39 with Graves' ophthalmopathy. The chain is built from TRBV5-1 and TRBJ1-1; perhaps TRBD1 as D (6 bases). Sequenced material: blood. The CDR3, as DNA: TGTGCCAGCAGCCTGACAGGTGGGAACACTGAAGCTTTCTTT. This translates into CASSLTGGNTEAFF.